This section outlines one TCR beta chain sequence together with its context. This sample is part of a study of PD-L1 blockade in urothelial cancer. Libraries were prepared by immunoSEQ multiplex PCR; TCRdb keeps only in-frame clonotypes and omits some of them. In the table there are approximately 110,000 clones, around 85% of which are singletons. This TCR derives from a man over 45 with urothelial cancer. The sample in question was PBMCs, obtained around atezolizumab (anti-PD-L1) treatment.

DNA of the CDR3: TGCGCCAGCAGGGGACTAGCGCCTCGGGAGACCCAGTACTTC. It is translated as CASRGLAPRETQYF. The rearrangement links TRBV5-1 to TRBJ2-5, with TRBD2 identical over 10 bases. V gave up 5 bases and J gave up 5 bases; unmatched junction bases: 6. Germline CDR1 and CDR2: SGHRS and YFSETQ. This CDR3 contains 14 residues.